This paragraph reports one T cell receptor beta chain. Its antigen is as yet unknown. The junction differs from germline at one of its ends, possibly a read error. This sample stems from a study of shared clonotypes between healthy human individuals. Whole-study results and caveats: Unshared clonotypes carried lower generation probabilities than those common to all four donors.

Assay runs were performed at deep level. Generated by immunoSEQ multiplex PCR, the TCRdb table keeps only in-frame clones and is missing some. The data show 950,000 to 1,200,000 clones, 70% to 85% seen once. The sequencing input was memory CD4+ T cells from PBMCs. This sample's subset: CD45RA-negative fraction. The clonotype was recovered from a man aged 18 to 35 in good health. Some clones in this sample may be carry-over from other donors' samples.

For the CDR3, the DNA is TGTGCCAGCAGCCTAGCGGGGCTGGCAGAGACCCAGTACTTC. Amino acids: CASSLAGLAETQYF. The rearrangement links TRBV7-9 to TRBJ2-5; 9 nucleotides match TRBD2. Germline V gives CDR1 SEHNR, CDR2 FQNEAQ (reference sequence). The length of the CDR3 is 14 residues.